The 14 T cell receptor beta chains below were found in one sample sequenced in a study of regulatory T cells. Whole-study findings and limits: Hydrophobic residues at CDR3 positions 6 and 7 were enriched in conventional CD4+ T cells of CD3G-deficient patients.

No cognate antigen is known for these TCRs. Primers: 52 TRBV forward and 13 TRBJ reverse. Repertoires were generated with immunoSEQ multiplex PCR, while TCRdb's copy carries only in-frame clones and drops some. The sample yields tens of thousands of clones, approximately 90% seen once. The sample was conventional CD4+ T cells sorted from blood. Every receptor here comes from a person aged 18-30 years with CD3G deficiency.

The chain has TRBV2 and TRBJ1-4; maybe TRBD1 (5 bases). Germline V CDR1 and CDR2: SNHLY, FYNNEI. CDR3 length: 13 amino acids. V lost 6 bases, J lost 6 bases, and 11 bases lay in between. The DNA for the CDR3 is TGTGCCAGCAGCAGGGCCCTAGATGAAAAACTGTTTTTT. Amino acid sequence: CASSRALDEKLFF.

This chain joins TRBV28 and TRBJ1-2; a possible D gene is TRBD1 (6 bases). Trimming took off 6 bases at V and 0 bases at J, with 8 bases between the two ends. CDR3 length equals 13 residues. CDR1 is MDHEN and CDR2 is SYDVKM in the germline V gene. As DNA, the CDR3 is TGTGCCAGCAGAGGGGGGGCTAACTATGGCTACACCTTC. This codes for CASRGGANYGYTF.

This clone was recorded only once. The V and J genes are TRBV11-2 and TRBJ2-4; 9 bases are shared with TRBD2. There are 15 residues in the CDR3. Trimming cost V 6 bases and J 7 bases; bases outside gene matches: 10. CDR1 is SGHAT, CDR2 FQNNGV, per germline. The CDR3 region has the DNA TGTGCCAGCAGTGCTAGCGGGACGAAATCTAACATTCAGTACTTC. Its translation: CASSASGTKSNIQYF.

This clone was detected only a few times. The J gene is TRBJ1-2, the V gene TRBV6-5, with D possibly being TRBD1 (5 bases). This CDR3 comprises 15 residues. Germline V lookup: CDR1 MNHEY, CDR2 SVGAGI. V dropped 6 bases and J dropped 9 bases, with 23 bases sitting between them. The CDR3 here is CASSHAWDLGGSYTF. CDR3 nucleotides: TGTGCCAGCAGCCACGCCTGGGACCTGGGTGGGAGCTACACCTTC.

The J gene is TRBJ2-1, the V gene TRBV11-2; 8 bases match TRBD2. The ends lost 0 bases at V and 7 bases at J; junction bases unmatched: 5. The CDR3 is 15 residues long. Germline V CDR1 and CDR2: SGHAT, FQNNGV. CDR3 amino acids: CASSLEGLAGNEQFF. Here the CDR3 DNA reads TGTGCCAGCAGCTTAGAAGGACTAGCAGGTAATGAGCAGTTCTTC.

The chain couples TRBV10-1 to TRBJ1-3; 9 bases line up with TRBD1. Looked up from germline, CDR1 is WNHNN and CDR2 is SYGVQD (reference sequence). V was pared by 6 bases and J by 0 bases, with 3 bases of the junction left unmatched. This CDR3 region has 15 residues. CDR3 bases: TGCGCCAGCAGCCCGGGACAGGGCTCTGGAAACACCATATATTTT. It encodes CASSPGQGSGNTIYF.

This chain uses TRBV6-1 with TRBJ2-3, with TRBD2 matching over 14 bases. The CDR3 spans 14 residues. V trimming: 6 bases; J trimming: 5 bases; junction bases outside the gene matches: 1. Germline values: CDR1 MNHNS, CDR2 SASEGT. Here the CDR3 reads CASRGTSGGDTQYF. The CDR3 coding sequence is TGTGCCAGCAGAGGGACTAGCGGGGGAGATACGCAGTATTTT.

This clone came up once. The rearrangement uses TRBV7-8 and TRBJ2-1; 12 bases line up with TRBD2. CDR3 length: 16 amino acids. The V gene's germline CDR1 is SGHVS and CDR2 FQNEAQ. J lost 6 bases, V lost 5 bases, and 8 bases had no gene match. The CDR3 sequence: CASSLLAGGPGNEQFF. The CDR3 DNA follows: TGTGCCAGCAGCCTGCTAGCGGGAGGGCCAGGCAATGAGCAGTTCTTC.

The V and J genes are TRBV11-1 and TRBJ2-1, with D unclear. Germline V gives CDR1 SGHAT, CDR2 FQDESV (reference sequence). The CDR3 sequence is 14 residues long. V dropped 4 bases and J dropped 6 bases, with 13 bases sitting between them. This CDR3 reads CASSSSRALNEQFF. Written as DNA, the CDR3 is TGTGCCAGCAGCTCCTCCCGGGCGCTCAATGAGCAGTTCTTC.

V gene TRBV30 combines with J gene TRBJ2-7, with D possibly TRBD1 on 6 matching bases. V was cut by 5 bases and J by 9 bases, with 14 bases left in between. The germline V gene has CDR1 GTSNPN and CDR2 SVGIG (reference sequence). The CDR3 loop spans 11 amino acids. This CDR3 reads CAWGRGGGQYF. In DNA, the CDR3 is TGTGCCTGGGGCAGGGGTGGAGGGCAGTACTTC.

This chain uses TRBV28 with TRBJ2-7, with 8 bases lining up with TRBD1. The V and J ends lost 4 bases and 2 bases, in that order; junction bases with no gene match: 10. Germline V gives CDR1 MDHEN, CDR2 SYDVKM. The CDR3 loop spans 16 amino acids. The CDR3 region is CASSSYRTGITYEQYF. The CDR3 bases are TGTGCCAGCAGTTCCTACAGGACAGGGATCACCTACGAGCAGTACTTC.

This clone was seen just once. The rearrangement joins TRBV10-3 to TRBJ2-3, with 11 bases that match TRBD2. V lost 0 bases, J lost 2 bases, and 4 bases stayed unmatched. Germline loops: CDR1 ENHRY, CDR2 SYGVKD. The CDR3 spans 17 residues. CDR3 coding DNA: TGTGCCATCAGTGAGTCGGAACTAGCGGGGGTCACAGATACGCAGTATTTT. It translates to CAISESELAGVTDTQYF.

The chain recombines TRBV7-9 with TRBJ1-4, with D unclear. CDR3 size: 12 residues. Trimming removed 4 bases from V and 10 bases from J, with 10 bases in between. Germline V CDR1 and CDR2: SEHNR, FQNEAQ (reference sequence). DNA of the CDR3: TGTGCCAGCAGCTCCGTGGAGGGAAAACTGTTTTTT. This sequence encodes CASSSVEGKLFF.

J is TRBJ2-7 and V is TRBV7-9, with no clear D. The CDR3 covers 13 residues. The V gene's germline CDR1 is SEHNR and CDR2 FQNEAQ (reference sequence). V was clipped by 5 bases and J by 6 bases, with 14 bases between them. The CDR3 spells CASSRGPASEQYF. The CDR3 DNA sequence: TGTGCCAGCAGCCGTGGACCGGCCTCCGAGCAGTACTTC.